These 18 T cell receptor beta chains came from one sample sequenced in a study of T cell responses to AZD1222 COVID-19 vaccine. Clones were sequenced by immunoSEQ multiplex PCR, and TCRdb holds only the in-frame ones, with some missing. The sample consists of about 150,000 clones, around 91% of them appearing once. The sample here was peripheral blood, taken 28 days after the second AZD1222 dose. These TCRs come from an adult who received the AZD1222 COVID-19 vaccine.

This clone was detected only once. The V and J genes are TRBV5-1 and TRBJ2-2; a weak D match, TRBD1 (6 bases). Between the trimmed V and J ends, which lost 0 bases and 5 bases, there was a span of 11 bases. Germline V lookup: CDR1 SGHRS, CDR2 YFSETQ. The CDR3 is made up of 15 amino acids. The CDR3 region is CASSLGLTGTGELFF. CDR3 sequence (DNA): TGCGCCAGCAGCTTGGGACTAACAGGGACCGGGGAGCTGTTTTTT.

The chain carries TRBV24-1 and TRBJ2-1; TRBD1 might be the D (6 bases). V lost 2 bases and J 2 bases, leaving 21 bases between the germline ends. From germline, CDR1 is KGHDR and CDR2 SFDVKD. There are 19 residues in the CDR3. The CDR3 region has the DNA TGTGCCACCAGTGATTCGGATGGGTTGAGGCAGGGGACCTACAATGAGCAGTTCTTC. This encodes CATSDSDGLRQGTYNEQFF.

V is TRBV7-9 and J is TRBJ1-2, with unresolved D. The V gene's germline CDR1 is SEHNR and CDR2 FQNEAQ (reference sequence). The CDR3 spans 12 residues. V was clipped by 1 base and J by 5 bases, with 5 bases between them. CDR3 residues: CASSLDSYGYTF. The CDR3 region has the DNA TGTGCCAGCAGCTTAGATTCGTATGGCTACACCTTC.

This chain uses TRBV5-4 with TRBJ1-1; D gene ambiguous. The V gene lost 3 bases and the J gene lost 4 bases, with 10 bases spanning the gap. This CDR3 comprises 13 residues. CDR1 is SGHNT and CDR2 is YYREEE in the germline V gene (reference sequence). CDR3: CASSSLARTEAFF. As DNA, the CDR3 is TGTGCCAGCAGCTCCCTAGCACGCACTGAAGCTTTCTTT. Drawing the rest from reference TRBV5-4 and TRBJ1-1, the complete variable domain is ETGVTQSPTHLIKTRGQQVTLRCSSQSGHNTVSWYQQALGQGPQFIFQYYREEENGRGNFPPRFSGLQFPNYSSELNVNALELDDSALYLCASSSLARTEAFFGQGTRLTVV.

The chain employs TRBV10-1 and TRBJ2-1, with D possibly matching TRBD1 (5 bases). This CDR3 has 12 amino acids. V shed 10 bases and J shed 9 bases, with 16 bases lying between them. Germline lookup yields CDR1 WNHNN and CDR2 SYGVQD (reference sequence). This chain's CDR3 is CANTIRGPEQFF. CDR3 coding DNA: TGCGCCAATACAATTAGGGGCCCTGAGCAGTTCTTC.

V usage is TRBV24-1 and J usage is TRBJ2-7, with 10 nucleotides matching TRBD1. Germline CDR1 and CDR2: KGHDR and SFDVKD. Trimming removed 3 bases from V and 2 bases from J; junction bases left unmatched: 6. The CDR3 extends over 16 amino acids. As DNA, the CDR3 is TGTGCCACCAGTGATACGGCGGGGACAGGGGCCTACGAGCAGTACTTC. It encodes CATSDTAGTGAYEQYF.

This clone was recorded a few times. The CDR3 DNA sequence: TGTGCCAGCAGCGTAGTTGGTGAGGGGCTTGGGTCCTACGAGCAGTACTTC. The encoded protein is CASSVVGEGLGSYEQYF. V and J are TRBV9 and TRBJ2-7; D possibly uses TRBD1 or TRBD2 (5 bases each). Germline CDR1 is SGDLS and CDR2 is YYNGEE. V was trimmed by 0 bases and J by 1 base, leaving 17 bases between them. The CDR3 length is 17 residues.

The chain combines TRBV19 with TRBJ2-7, with D possibly being TRBD2 (5 bases). The CDR3 is 15 amino acids. Germline values: CDR1 LNHDA, CDR2 SQIVND (reference sequence). V was cut by 6 bases and J by 4 bases, with 19 bases left in between. CDR3 bases: TGTGCCAGTAGCCTACACAGAGGGTCCATATACGAGCAGTACTTC. Amino acids: CASSLHRGSIYEQYF. Full variable domain (rest looked up from reference TRBV19 and TRBJ2-7): DGGITQSPKYLFRKEGQNVTLSCEQNLNHDAMYWYRQDPGQGLRLIYYSQIVNDFQKGDIAEGYSVSREKKESFPLTVTSAQKNPTAFYLCASSLHRGSIYEQYFGPGTRLTVT.

The chain links TRBV15 to TRBJ1-2, with D unclear. The CDR3 loop spans 12 amino acids. Trimming took off 4 bases at V and 5 bases at J, with 8 bases between the two ends. The germline V gene encodes CDR1 LNHNV and CDR2 YYDKDF (reference sequence). The CDR3 is CATSTSRYGYTF. The CDR3 DNA follows: TGTGCCACCAGCACCTCACGTTATGGCTACACCTTC.

V gene TRBV11-2 combines with J gene TRBJ1-6, with TRBD1 matching 7 bases. The junction had 12 bases not matched to a gene; V was cut back by 1 base and J by 9 bases. CDR3 length equals 17 residues. Germline V gene sequence: CDR1 SGHAT, CDR2 FQNNGV. CDR3 bases: TGTGCCAGCAGCTTAGGTGGGGGCAGGGGGGGTTTTTCACCCCTCCACTTT. Its translation: CASSLGGGRGGFSPLHF.

This chain uses TRBV6-4 with TRBJ1-2, with D possibly matching TRBD1 (6 bases). The V end lost 2 bases, the J end lost 8 bases, and 15 bases lay between the germline ends. Germline V gene lookup returns CDR1 MRHNA and CDR2 SNTAGT. CDR3 length equals 14 residues. The CDR3 sequence: CASSDDTGSGGYTF. As DNA, the CDR3 is TGTGCCAGCAGTGACGACACAGGGTCTGGGGGCTACACCTTC.

About this clone itself: The sample carries other DNA sequences with the same CDR3. The V and J genes are TRBV6-6 and TRBJ2-7; D is unresolved. Germline-derived CDR1 and CDR2 are MNHNY and SVGAGI (reference sequence). The CDR3 length is 11 residues. The ends were cut back, 6 bases at V and 3 bases at J, with 6 bases in the middle. CDR3 in amino acids: CASSPSYEQYF. The CDR3 DNA reads as TGTGCCAGCAGCCCAAGCTACGAGCAGTACTTC.

The J gene is TRBJ2-1, the V gene TRBV4-3, with 7 bases identical to TRBD2. Germline V gene data show CDR1 as LGHNA and CDR2 as YSLEER. V shed 0 bases, J shed 0 bases, and the junction held 11 bases outside the gene matches. The CDR3 has 19 amino acids. The CDR3 spells CASSQEINPAGSSYNEQFF. The CDR3 region has the DNA TGCGCCAGCAGCCAAGAAATAAACCCAGCGGGGAGCTCCTACAATGAGCAGTTCTTC.

The chain couples TRBV7-9 to TRBJ1-2; D uncertain. Germline-derived CDR1 and CDR2 are SEHNR and FQNEAQ (reference sequence). This CDR3 has 15 amino acids. Trimming cost V 0 bases and J 0 bases, with 8 bases left between them. The CDR3 protein is CASSLARLSNYGYTF. For the CDR3, the DNA is TGTGCCAGCAGCTTAGCCAGGCTGTCTAACTATGGCTACACCTTC.

By proportion, this clone is medium-sized. The genes are TRBV19 and TRBJ1-2, with a possible D match to TRBD1 (5 bases). The CDR3 sequence is 14 residues long. Trimming pared 6 bases from V and 3 bases from J, leaving 14 bases between. Germline V gene data show CDR1 as LNHDA and CDR2 as SQIVND (reference sequence). The CDR3 sequence is CASRIRDSYYGYTF. CDR3 nucleotide sequence: TGTGCCAGTAGGATCAGGGACTCCTACTATGGCTACACCTTC.

V gene TRBV6-1 combines with J gene TRBJ2-1; a possible D gene is TRBD2 (5 bases). Per germline, CDR1 MNHNS and CDR2 SASEGT. Deletions cut 8 bases from V and 8 bases from J, with 16 bases between. This CDR3 spans 13 amino acids. The CDR3 region is CASGGLSGDEQFF. CDR3 nucleotides: TGTGCCAGCGGCGGCCTATCCGGGGATGAGCAGTTCTTC.

This chain connects TRBV6-1 to TRBJ2-1, with 8 bases fitting TRBD1. The CDR3 is 16 amino acids. Looked up from germline, CDR1 is MNHNS and CDR2 is SASEGT. The V segment lost 4 bases and the J segment 4 bases; nucleotides outside the gene matches: 9. The CDR3: CASSAHRDRRYNEQFF. The CDR3 DNA is TGTGCCAGCAGTGCCCACCGGGACAGGAGATACAATGAGCAGTTCTTC.

This chain links TRBV18 with TRBJ1-6; 7 positions match TRBD1. The CDR3 contains 18 residues. V gave up 3 bases and J gave up 6 bases; unmatched junction bases: 14. Looked up from germline, CDR1 is KGHSH and CDR2 is LQKENI. The CDR3: CASSPKETGTASNSPLHF. In nucleotides, the CDR3 is TGTGCCAGCTCACCCAAAGAGACTGGGACAGCCTCTAATTCACCCCTCCACTTT.